This T cell receptor beta chain was sequenced for a study of T cell responses to AZD1222 COVID-19 vaccine. The analysis combined second doses at about 4 or about 12 weeks. Concerning this clone itself: Its antigen is not identified.

Points from the study as a whole: Reports say nearly half of spike-specific TCRs go after unmutated variant regions. Mostly white British, mostly female donors; authors suggested clonal diversity may be underestimated. The breadth and depth of Spike-specific TCRs increased once two AZD1222 doses had been given.

V was clipped by 5 bases and J by 4 bases, with 9 bases between them. Looked up from germline, CDR1 is SEHNR and CDR2 is FQNEAQ (reference sequence). The CDR3 spans 12 residues. Sequencing used immunoSEQ multiplex PCR; TCRdb keeps in-frame clones, though not all of them. The data hold 130,000 or so clones, with roughly 91% observed a single time. The chain uses TRBV7-9 and TRBJ2-7, with D unresolved. Sequencing used peripheral blood, obtained 28 days after the second AZD1222 dose. The sequence derives from an adult who received the AZD1222 COVID-19 vaccine. CDR3 sequence: CASSPGGYEQYF. The CDR3 coding sequence is TGTGCCAGCAGCCCGGGCGGATACGAGCAGTACTTC.